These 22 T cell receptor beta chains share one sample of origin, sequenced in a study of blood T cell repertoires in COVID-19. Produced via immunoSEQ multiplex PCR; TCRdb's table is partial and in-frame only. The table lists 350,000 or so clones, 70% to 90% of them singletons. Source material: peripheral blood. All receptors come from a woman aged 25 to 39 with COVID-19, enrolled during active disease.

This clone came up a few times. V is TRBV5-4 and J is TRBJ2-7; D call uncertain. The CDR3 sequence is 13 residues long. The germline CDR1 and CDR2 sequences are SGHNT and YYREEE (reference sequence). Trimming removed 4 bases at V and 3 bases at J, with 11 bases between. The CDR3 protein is CASSPRGSYEQYF. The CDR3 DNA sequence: TGTGCCAGCAGCCCCCGAGGTAGCTACGAGCAGTACTTC.

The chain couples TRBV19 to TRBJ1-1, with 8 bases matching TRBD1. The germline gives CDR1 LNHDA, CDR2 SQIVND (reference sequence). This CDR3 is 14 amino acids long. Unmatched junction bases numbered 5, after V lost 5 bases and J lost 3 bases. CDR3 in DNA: TGTGCCAGTAGTGCCCGGACAGGGTACACTGAAGCTTTCTTT. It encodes CASSARTGYTEAFF.

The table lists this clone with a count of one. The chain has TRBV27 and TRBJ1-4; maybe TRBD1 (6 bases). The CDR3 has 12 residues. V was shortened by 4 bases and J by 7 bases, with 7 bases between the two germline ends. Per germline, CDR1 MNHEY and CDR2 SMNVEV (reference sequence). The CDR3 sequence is CASSSQGEKLFF. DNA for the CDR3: TGTGCCAGCAGTTCACAGGGTGAAAAACTGTTTTTT.

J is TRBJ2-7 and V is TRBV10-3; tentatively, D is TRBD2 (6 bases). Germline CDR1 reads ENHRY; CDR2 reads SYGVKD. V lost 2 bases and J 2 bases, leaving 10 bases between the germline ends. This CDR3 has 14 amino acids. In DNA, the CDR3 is TGTGCCATCAGTGAGATCGGGAGTCCCTACGAGCAGTACTTC. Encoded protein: CAISEIGSPYEQYF.

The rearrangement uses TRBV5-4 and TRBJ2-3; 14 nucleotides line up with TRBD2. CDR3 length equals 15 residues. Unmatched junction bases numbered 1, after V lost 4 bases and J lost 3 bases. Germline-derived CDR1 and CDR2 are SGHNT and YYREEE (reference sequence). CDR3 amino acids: CASSGTSGRTDTQYF. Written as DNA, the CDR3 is TGTGCCAGCAGCGGGACTAGCGGGAGAACAGATACGCAGTATTTT.

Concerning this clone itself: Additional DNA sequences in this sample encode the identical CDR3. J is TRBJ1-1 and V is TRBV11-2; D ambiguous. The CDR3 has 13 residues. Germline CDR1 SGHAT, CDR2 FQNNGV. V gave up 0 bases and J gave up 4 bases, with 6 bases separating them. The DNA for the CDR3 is TGTGCCAGCAGCTTAGATAGAAGCACTGAAGCTTTCTTT. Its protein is CASSLDRSTEAFF.

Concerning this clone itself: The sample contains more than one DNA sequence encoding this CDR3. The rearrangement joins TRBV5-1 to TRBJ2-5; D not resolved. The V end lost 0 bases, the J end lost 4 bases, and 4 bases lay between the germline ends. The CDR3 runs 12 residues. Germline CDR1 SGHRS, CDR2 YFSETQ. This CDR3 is CASSLARETQYF. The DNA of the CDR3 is TGCGCCAGCAGCTTGGCCAGAGAGACCCAGTACTTC.

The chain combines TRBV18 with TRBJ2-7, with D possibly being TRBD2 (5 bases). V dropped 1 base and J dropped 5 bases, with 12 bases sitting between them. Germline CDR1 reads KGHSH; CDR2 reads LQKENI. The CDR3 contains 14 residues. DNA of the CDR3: TGTGCCAGCTCACCACAATCCGGGGAAGACGAGCAGTACTTC. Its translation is CASSPQSGEDEQYF.

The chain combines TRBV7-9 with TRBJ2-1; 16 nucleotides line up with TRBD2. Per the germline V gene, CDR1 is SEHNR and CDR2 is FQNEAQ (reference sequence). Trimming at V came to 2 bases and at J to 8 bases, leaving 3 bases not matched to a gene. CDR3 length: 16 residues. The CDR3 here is CASSLSGTSGRDEQFF. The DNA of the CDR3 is TGTGCCAGCAGCTTATCCGGGACTAGCGGGAGGGATGAGCAGTTCTTC.

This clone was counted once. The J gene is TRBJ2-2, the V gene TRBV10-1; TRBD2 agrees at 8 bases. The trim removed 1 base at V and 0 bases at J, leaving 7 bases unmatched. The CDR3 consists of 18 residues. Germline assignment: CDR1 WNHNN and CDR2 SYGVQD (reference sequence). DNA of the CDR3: TGCGCCAGCAGTGAGTGGCCAACTAGCGGAGCGAACACCGGGGAGCTGTTTTTT. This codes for CASSEWPTSGANTGELFF.

CDR3 in amino acids: CASSPWTGNTGELFF. Here the CDR3 DNA reads TGTGCCAGCAGCCCCTGGACAGGCAACACCGGGGAGCTGTTTTTT. V and J are TRBV3-1 (or the pseudogene TRBV3-2) and TRBJ2-2, with 7 bases lining up with TRBD1. V lost 4 bases to trimming and J lost 2 bases; unmatched junction nucleotides: 4. The germline V gene encodes CDR1 LGHDT and CDR2 YNNKEL (reference sequence). CDR3 size: 15 residues.

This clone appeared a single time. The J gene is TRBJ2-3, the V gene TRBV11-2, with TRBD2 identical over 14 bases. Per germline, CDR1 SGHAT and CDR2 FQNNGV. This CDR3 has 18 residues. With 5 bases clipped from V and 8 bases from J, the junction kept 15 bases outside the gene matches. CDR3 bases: TGTGCCAGCAGCCCCGTTGGGACTAGCGGGAGACTAGGGGGTACGCAGTATTTT. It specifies CASSPVGTSGRLGGTQYF.

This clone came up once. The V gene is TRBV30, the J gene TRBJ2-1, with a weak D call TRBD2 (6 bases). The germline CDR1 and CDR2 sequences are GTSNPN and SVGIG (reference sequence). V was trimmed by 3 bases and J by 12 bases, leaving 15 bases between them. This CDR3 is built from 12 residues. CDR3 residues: CAWSLTSDLQFF. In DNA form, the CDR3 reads TGTGCCTGGAGCCTGACTAGTGACCTGCAGTTCTTC.

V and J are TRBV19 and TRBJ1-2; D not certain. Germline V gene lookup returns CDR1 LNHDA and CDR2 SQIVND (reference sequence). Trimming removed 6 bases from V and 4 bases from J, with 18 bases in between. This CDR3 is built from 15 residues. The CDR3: CASSTLPLRTYGYTF. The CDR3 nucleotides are TGTGCCAGTAGCACCCTCCCCCTTAGAACCTATGGCTACACCTTC.

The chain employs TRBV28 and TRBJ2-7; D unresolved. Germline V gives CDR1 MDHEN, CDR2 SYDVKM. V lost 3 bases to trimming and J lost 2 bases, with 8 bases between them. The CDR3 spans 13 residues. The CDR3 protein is CASSFDIAYEQYF. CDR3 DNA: TGTGCCAGCAGTTTCGACATCGCCTACGAGCAGTACTTC.

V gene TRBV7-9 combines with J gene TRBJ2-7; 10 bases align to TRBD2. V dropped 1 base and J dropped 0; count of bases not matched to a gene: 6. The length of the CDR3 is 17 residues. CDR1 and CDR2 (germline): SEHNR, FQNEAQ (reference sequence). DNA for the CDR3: TGTGCCAGCAGCTTAGGGGGACTAGCGAGAGCCTCCTACGAGCAGTACTTC. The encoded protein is CASSLGGLARASYEQYF.

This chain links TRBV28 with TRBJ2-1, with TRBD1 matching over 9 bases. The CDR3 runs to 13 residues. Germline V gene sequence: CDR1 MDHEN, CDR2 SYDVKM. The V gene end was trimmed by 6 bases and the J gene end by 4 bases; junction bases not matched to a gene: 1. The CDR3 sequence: CASRGQGYNEQFF. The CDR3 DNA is TGTGCCAGCAGGGGACAGGGATACAATGAGCAGTTCTTC.

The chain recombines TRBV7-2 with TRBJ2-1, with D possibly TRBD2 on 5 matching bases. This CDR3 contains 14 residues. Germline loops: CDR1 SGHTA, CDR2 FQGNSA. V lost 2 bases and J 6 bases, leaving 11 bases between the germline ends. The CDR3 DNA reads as TGTGCCAGCAGCTTATCTCCCGGGGTCAATGAGCAGTTCTTC. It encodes CASSLSPGVNEQFF.

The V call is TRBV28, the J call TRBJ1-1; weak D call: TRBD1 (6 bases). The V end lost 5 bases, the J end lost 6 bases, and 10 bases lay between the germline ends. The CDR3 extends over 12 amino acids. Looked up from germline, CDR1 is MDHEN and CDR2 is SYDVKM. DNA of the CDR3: TGTGCCAGCAGTGTACAGGGAGCTGAAGCTTTCTTT. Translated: CASSVQGAEAFF.

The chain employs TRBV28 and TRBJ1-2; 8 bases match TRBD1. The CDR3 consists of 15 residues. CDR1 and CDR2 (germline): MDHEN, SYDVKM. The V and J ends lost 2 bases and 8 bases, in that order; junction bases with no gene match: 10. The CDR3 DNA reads TGTGCCAGCAGTTTAGGGGCAGGGGGCGGAAGCGGCTACACCTTC. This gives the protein CASSLGAGGGSGYTF.

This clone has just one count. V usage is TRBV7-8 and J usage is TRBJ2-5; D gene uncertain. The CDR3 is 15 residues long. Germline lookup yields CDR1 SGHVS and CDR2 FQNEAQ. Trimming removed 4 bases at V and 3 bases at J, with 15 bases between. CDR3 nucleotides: TGTGCCAGCAGCTCCTACCCAGCGCCCAAAGAGACCCAGTACTTC. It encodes CASSSYPAPKETQYF.

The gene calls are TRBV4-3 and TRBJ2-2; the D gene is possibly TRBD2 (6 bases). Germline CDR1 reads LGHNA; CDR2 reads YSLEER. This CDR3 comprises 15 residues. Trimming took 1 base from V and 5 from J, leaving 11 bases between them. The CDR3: CASSQGSGRTGELFF. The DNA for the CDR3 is TGCGCCAGCAGCCAAGGATCAGGGAGGACCGGGGAGCTGTTTTTT.